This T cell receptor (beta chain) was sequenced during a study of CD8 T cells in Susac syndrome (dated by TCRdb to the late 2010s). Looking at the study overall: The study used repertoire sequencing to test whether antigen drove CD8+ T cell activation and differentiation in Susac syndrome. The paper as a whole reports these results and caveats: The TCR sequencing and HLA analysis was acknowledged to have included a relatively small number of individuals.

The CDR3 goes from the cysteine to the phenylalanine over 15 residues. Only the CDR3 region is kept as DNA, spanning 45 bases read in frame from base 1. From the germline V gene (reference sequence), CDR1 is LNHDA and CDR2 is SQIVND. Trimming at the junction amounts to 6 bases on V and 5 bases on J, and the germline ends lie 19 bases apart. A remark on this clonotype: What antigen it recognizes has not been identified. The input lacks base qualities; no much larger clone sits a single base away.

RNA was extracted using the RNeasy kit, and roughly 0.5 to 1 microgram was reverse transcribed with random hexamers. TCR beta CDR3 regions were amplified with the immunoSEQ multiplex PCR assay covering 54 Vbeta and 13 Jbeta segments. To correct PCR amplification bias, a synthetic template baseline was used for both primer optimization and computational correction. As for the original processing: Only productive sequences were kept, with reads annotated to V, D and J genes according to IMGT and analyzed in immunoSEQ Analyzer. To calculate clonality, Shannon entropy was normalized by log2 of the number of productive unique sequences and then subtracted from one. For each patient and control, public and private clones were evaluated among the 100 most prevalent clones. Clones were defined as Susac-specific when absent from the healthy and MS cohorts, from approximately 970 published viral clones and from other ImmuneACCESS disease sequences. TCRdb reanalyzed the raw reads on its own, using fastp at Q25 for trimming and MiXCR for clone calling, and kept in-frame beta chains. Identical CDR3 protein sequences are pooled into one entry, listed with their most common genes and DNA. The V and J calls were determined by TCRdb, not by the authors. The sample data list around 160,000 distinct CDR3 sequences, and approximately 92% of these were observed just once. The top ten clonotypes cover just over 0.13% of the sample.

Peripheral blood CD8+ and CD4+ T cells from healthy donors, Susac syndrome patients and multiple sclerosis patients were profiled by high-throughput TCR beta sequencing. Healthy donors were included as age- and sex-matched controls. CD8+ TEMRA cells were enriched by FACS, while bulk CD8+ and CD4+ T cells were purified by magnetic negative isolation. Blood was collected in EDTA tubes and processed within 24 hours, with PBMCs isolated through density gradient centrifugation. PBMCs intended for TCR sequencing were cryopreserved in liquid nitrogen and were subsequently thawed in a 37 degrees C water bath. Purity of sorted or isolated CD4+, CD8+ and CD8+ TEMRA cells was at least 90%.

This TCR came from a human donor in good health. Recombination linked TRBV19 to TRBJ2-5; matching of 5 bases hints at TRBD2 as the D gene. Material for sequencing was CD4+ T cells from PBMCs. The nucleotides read TGTGCCAGTAGGGATCGGACCGGTCCGGGGGAGACCCAGTACTTC. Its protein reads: CASRDRTGPGETQYF. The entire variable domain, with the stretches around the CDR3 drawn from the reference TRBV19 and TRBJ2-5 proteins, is DGGITQSPKYLFRKEGQNVTLSCEQNLNHDAMYWYRQDPGQGLRLIYYSQIVNDFQKGDIAEGYSVSREKKESFPLTVTSAQKNPTAFYLCASRDRTGPGETQYFGPGTRLLVL.